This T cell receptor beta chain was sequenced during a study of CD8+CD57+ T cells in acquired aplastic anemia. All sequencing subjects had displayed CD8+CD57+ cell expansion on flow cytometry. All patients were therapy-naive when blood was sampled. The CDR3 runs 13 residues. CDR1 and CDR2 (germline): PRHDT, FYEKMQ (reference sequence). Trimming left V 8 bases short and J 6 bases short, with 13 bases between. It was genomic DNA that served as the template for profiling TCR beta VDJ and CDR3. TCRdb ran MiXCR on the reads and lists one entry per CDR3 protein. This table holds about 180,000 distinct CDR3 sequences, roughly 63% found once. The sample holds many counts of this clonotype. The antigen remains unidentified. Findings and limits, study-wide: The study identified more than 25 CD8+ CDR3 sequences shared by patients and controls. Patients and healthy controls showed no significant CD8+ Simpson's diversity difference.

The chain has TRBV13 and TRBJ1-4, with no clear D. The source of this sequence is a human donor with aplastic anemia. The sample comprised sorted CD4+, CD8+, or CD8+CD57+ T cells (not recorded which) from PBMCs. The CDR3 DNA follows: TGTGCCAGCGAATCACGGATGGATGAAAAACTGTTTTTT. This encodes CASESRMDEKLFF.